What follows are 2 T cell receptor beta chains derived from one specimen sequenced in a study of blood T cell repertoires in COVID-19. This table comes from immunoSEQ multiplex PCR, and its TCRdb copy is limited to in-frame clones, with some not included. The data show fewer than 200,000 clones, around 89% seen once. Material: peripheral blood. These receptors were obtained from a man in his fifties or sixties who had recovered from COVID-19.

This clone occurred a few times. The chain carries TRBV7-8 and TRBJ2-4; perhaps TRBD1 as D (6 bases). V was cut by 1 base and J by 5 bases, with 12 bases left in between. The CDR3 is 15 amino acids. Germline V CDR1 and CDR2: SGHVS, FQNEAQ. CDR3: CASSLVSAGENIQYF. The DNA of the CDR3 is TGTGCCAGCAGCTTAGTGTCGGCAGGGGAAAACATTCAGTACTTC.

The chain uses TRBV25-1 and TRBJ1-1; a weak D match, TRBD1 (6 bases). V lost 6 bases and J lost 8, with 10 bases in between. The CDR3 runs to 11 residues. Germline V gene data show CDR1 as MGHDK and CDR2 as SYGVNS. CDR3 loop: CASRPDSEAFF. The CDR3 coding sequence is TGTGCCAGCAGGCCGGACAGCGAAGCTTTCTTT. Full variable domain (rest looked up from reference TRBV25-1 and TRBJ1-1): EADIYQTPRYLVIGTGKKITLECSQTMGHDKMYWYQQDPGMELHLIHYSYGVNSTEKGDLSSESTVSRIRTEHFPLTLESARPSHTSQYLCASRPDSEAFFGQGTRLTVV.